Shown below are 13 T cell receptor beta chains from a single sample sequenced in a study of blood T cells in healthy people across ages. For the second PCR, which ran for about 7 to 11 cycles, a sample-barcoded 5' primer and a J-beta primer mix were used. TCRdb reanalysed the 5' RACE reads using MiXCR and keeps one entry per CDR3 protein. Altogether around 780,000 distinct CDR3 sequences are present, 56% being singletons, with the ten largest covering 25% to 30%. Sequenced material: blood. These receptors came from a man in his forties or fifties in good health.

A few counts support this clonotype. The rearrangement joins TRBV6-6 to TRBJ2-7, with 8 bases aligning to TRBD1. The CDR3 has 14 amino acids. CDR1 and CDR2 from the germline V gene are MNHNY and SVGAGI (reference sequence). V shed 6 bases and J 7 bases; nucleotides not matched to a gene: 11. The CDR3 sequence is CASSNGQGVNEQYF. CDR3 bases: TGTGCCAGCAGCAACGGACAGGGTGTCAATGAGCAGTACTTC.

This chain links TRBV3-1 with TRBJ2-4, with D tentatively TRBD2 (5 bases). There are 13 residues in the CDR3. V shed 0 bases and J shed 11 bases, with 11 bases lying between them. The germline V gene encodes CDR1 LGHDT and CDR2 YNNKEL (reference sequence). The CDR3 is CASSQDRDTLQYF. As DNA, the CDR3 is TGTGCCAGCAGCCAAGACCGGGATACACTTCAGTACTTC. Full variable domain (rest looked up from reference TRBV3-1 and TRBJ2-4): DTAVSQTPKYLVTQMGNDKSIKCEQNLGHDTMYWYKQDSKKFLKIMFSYNNKELIINETVPNRFSPKSPDKAHLNLHINSLELGDSAVYFCASSQDRDTLQYFGAGTRLSVL.

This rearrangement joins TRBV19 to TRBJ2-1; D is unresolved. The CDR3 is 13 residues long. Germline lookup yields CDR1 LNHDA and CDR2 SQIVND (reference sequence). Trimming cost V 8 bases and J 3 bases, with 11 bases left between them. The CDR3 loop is CASFAAGYNEQFF. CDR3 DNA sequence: TGTGCCAGTTTCGCGGCAGGCTACAATGAGCAGTTCTTC.

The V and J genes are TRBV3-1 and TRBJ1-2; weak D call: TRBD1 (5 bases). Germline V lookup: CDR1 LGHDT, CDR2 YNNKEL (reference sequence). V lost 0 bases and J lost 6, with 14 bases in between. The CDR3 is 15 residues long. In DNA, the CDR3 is TGTGCCAGCAGCCAAGATATTCAGGGAGCCCATGGCTACACCTTC. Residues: CASSQDIQGAHGYTF.

The CDR3 region is CASSSGFFPEAFF. The CDR3 DNA reads TGTGCCAGCAGTTCAGGGTTTTTCCCTGAAGCTTTCTTT. The chain carries TRBV6-5 and TRBJ1-1, with D possibly being TRBD1 (5 bases). CDR1 MNHEY and CDR2 SVGAGI come from the germline V gene. The length of the CDR3 is 13 residues. V was cut by 4 bases and J by 6 bases, with 12 bases left in between.

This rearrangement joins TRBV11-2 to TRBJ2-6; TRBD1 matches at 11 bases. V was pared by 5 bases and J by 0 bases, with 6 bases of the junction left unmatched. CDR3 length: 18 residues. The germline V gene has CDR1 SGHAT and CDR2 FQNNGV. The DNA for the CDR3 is TGTGCCAGCAGCGCGGGACAGGGGGGTTACTCTGGGGCCAACGTCCTGACTTTC. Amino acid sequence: CASSAGQGGYSGANVLTF.

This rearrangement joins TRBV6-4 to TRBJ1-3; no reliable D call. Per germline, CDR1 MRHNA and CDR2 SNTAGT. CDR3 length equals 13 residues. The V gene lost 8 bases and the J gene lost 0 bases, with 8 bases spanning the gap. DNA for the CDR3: TGTGCCAGCTGTAAGGGCTCTGGAAACACCATATATTTT. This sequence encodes CASCKGSGNTIYF.

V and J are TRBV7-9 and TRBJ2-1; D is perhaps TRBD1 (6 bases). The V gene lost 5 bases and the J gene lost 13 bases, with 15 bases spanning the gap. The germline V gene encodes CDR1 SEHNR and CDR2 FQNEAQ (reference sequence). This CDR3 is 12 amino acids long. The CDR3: CASSGVWTVQFF. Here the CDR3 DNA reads TGTGCCAGCAGCGGTGTATGGACAGTACAGTTCTTC.

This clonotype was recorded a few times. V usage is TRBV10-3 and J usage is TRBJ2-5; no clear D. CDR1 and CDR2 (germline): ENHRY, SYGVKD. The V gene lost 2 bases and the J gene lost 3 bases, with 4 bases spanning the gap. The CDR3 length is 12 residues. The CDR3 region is CAISETEETQYF. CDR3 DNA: TGTGCCATCAGTGAGACAGAAGAGACCCAGTACTTC.

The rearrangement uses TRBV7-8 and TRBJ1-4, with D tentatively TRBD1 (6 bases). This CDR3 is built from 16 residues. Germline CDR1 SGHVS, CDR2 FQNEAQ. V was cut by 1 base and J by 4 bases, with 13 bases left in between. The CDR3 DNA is TGTGCCAGCAGCTTAGGATACGGACAGCTTAATGAAAAACTGTTTTTT. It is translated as CASSLGYGQLNEKLFF.

The CDR3 region is CASGLARGASGTNNEQFF. In DNA, the CDR3 is TGTGCTAGTGGTTTGGCCAGAGGGGCTAGCGGGACAAACAATGAGCAGTTCTTC. V is TRBV12-5 and J is TRBJ2-1, with TRBD2 matching 9 bases. Trimming removed 1 base from V and 5 bases from J; junction bases left unmatched: 12. CDR1 and CDR2 from the germline V gene are LGHNT and FRNRAP. The CDR3 runs 18 residues.

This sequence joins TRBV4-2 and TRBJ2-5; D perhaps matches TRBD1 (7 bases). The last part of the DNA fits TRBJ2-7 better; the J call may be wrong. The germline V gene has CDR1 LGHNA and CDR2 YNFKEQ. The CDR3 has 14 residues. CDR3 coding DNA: TGTGCCAGCAGCCCTGCGGGACAGAGCTACGAGCAGTACTTC. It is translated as CASSPAGQSYEQYF.

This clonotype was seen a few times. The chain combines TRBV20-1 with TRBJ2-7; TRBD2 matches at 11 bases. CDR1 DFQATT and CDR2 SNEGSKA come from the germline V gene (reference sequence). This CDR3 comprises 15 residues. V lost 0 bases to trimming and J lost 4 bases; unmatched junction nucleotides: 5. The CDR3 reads CSARDRIAGGYEQYF. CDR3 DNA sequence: TGCAGTGCTAGAGATCGTATAGCGGGAGGGTACGAGCAGTACTTC.